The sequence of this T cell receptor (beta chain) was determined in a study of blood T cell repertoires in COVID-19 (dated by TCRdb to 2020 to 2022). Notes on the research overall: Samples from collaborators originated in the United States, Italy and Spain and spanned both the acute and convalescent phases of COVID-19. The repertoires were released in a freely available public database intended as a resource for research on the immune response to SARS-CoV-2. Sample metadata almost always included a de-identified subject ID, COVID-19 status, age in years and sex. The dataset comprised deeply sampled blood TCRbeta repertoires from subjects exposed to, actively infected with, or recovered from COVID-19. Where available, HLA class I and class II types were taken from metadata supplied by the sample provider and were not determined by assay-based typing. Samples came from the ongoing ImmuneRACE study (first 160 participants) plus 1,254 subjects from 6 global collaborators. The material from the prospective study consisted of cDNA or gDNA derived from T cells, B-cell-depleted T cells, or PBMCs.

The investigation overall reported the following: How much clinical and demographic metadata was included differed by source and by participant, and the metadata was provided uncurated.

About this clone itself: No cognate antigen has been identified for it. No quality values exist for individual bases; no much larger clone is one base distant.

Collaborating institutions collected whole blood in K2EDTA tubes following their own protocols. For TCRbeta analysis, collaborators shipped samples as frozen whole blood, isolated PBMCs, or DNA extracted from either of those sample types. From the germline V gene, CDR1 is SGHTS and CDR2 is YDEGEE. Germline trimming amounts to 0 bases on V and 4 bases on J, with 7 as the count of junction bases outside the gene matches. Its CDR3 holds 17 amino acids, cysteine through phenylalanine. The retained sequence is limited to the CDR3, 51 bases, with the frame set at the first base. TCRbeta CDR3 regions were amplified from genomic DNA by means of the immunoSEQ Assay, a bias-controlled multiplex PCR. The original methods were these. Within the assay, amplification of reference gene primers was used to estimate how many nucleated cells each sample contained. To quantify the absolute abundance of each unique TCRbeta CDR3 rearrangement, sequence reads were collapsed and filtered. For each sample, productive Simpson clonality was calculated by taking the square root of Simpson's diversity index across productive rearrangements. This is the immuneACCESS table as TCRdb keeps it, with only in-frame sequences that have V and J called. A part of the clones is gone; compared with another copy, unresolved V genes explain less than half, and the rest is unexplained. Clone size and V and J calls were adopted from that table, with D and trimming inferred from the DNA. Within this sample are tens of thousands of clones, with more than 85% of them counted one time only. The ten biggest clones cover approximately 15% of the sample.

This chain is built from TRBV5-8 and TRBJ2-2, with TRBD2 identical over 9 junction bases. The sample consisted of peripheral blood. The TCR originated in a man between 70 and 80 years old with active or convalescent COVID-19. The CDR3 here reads CASSLDTGLALTGELFF. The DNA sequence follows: TGTGCCAGCAGCTTGGACACCGGACTAGCGCTCACCGGGGAGCTGTTTTTT.